The rows below give T cell receptor beta chains drawn from one sample of a study of prognosis after radiotherapy for stage I lung cancer. TCRdb reprocessed the multiplex PCR reads with MiXCR, giving one entry per CDR3 protein. This table holds over 12,000 distinct CDR3 sequences, about 57% found once. The sample was PBMCs, taken before or after stereotactic body radiation therapy (not recorded which). These TCRs come from a donor over 45 with non-small cell lung cancer. Both conserved end residues are part of each CDR3. D genes are given only for firm matches. Clone size is stated in some rows and not others, as once, few, many or a class when expanded.

>-|once|TRBV7-2|TRBJ2-1
TGTGCCAGCAGCTTACTGCCCCTATACAATGAGCAGTTCTTC
CASSLLPLYNEQFF
>TRBD1|many|TRBV14|TRBJ1-2
TGTGCCAGCAGCCCGAAAAGACAGGGTGGCTACACCTTC
CASSPKRQGGYTF
>TRBD2|-|TRBV7-2|TRBJ2-5
TGTGCCAGCAGCCTCGGACTAGCGGGATCAGAGACCCAGTACTTC
CASSLGLAGSETQYF
>TRBD1|-|TRBV14|TRBJ2-3
TGTGCCAGCAGCCAATCTACCGGGACAGGTAGCACAGATACGCAGTATTTT
CASSQSTGTGSTDTQYF
>-|once|TRBV19|TRBJ2-1
TGTGCCAGTATCAACCCTTTCCTAGGTTTCGGGGCCTACAATGAGCAGTTCTTC
CASINPFLGFGAYNEQFF
>TRBD2|many|TRBV28|TRBJ2-1
TGTGCCAGCAGCACTTCTAGCGGGAGAAGCAATGAGCAGTTCTTC
CASSTSSGRSNEQFF
>TRBD1|-|TRBV28|TRBJ2-7
TGTGCAAGCAGTACAGATTCCCGGGACAGGGGGGCCTACGAGCAGTACTTC
CASSTDSRDRGAYEQYF
>-|many|TRBV6-5|TRBJ2-6
TGTGCCAGCAGTTCAACCGTATTGGGGACGGGGACCTCTGGGGCCAACGTCCTGACTTTC
CASSSTVLGTGTSGANVLTF
>TRBD2|-|TRBV2|TRBJ2-2
TGTGCCAGCCTACGGGACTACTTGACCGGGGAGCTGTTTTTT
CASLRDYLTGELFF
>TRBD2|-|TRBV28|TRBJ2-7
TGTGCCAGCAGCGGACTAGCGGGAGTCTACGAGCAGTACTTC
CASSGLAGVYEQYF
>-|-|TRBV13|TRBJ2-7
TGTGCCAGCAGCTCACGTACATGGGCGACCTACGAGCAGTACTTC
CASSSRTWATYEQYF
>-|-|TRBV24-1|TRBJ2-1
TGTGCCACCAGTGCAGGGATGGTTTGGGATGAGCAGTTCTTC
CATSAGMVWDEQFF
>TRBD1|medium-sized|TRBV6-4|TRBJ2-2
TGTGCCAGCAGTTACCCTCGGCAGGGGGCGGACACCGGGGAGCTGTTTTTT
CASSYPRQGADTGELFF
>-|medium-sized|TRBV7-2|TRBJ1-6
TGTGCCAGCAGCTCCCCTGGTTCACCCCTCCACTTT
CASSSPGSPLHF
>TRBD2|-|TRBV5-1|TRBJ2-3
TGCGCCAGCGGCGGGGGTGCCTGTTACACAGATACGCAGTATTTT
CASGGGACYTDTQYF